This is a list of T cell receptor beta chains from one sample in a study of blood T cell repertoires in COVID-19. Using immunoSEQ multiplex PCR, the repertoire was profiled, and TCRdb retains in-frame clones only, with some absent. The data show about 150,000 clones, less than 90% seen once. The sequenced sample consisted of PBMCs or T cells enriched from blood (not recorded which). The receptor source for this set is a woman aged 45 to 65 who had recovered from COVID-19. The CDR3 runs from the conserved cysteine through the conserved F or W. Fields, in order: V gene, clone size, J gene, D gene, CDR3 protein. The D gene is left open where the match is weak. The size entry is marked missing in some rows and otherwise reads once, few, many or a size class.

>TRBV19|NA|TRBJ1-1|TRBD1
CASRLGTGGRYTEAFF
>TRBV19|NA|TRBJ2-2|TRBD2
CAIGSGKNTGELFF
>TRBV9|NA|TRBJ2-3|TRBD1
CASSPRQGNTDTQYF
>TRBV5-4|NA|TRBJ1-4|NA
CASSLWQGGGEKLFF
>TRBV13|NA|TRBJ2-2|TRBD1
CASSSRTGMNTGELFF
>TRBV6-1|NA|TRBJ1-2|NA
CASSEAVKGDGYTF
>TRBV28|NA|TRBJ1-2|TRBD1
CASSSSGTGGHGYTF
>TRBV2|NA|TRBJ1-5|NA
CASKGDSNQPQHF
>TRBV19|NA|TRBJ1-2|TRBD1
CASSSGQRYGYTF
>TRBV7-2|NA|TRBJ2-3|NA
CASSLATWSSTDTQYF
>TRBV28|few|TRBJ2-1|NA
CATFNAGYSYNEQFF
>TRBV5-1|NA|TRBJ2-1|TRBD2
CASSPRTSGLYNEQFF
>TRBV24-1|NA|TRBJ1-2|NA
CATSDRGLSYGYTF
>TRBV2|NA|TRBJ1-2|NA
CASSETGINYGYTF
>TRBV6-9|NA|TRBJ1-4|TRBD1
CASSYRQGAGEKLFF
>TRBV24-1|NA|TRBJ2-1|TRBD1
CATSDFGQGLSNEQFF
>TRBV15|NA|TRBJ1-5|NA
CATSRLLAPTGSNQPQHF
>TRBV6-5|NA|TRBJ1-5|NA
CASSYSRGEGQPQHF
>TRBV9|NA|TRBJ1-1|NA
CASSPREKSNTEAFF
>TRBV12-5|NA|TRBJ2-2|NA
CASGLELATPGELFF
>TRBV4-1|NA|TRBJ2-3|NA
CASSQGASTDTQYF
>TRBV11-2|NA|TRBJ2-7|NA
CASSLVAQGTITPYEQYF
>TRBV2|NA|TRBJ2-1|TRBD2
CASSGYSGKIEFF
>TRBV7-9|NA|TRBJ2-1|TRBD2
CASSLAGGYNEQFF
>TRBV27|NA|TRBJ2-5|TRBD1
CASSIKAGTGSGTQYF
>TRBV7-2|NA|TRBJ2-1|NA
CASSLYTSSYNEQFF
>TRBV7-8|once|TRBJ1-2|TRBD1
CASSPDDRGWNYGYTF
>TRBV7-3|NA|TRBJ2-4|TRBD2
CASSPSGGKNIQYF
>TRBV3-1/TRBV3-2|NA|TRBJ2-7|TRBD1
CASSQGGQGVSYEQYF
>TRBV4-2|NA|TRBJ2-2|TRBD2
CASSPGLAGSNTGELFF
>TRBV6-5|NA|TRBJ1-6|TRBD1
CASRLQGAFSPLHF
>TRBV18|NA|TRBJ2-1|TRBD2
CASSPGGDPQFF
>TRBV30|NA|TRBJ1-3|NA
CAWTPTETSGNTIYF
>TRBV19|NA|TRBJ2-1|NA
CASSPIRGAGPQNEQFF
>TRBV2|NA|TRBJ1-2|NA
CASSEERTDLYGYTF
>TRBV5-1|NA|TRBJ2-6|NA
CASSTANSGANVLTF
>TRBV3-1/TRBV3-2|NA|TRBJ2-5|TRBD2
CASSLRAGGETQYF
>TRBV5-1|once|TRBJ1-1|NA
CASSPGAQGNTEAFF
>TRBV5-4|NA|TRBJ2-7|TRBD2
CASSPGTSGSSYEQYF
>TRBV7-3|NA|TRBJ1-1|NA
CASSSTGSTEAFF
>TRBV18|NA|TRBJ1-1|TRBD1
CASSLTGDTEAFF
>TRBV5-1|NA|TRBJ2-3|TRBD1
CASSLGQGNTDTQYF
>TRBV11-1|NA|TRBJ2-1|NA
CASSLTTPGNEQFF
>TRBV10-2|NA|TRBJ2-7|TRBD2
CASSESRTSGQYEQYF
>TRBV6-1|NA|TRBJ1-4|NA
CASSETKGRVNEKLFF